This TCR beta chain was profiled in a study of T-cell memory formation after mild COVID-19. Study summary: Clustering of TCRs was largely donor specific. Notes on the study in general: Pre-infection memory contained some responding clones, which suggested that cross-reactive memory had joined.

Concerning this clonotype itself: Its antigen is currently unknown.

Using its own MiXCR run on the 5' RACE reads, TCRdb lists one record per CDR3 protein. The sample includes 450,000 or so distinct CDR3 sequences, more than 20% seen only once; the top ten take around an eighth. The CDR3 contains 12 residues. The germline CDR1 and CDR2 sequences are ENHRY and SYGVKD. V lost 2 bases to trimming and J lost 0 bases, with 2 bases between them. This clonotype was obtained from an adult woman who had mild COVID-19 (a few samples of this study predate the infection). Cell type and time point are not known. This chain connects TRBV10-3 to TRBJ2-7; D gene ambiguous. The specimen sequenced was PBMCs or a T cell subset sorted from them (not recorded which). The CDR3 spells CAISENSYEQYF. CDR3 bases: TGTGCCATCAGTGAGAACTCCTACGAGCAGTACTTC.